Given below is one TCR beta chain in context. The sample originates from a study of blood T cell repertoires in COVID-19. On the study more broadly: Sample material is recorded as cDNA or gDNA derived from T cells, B-cell-depleted T cells, or PBMCs.

Original processing notes: Counts of nucleated cells, estimated from reference gene primer amplification, were obtained. This table comes from immunoSEQ multiplex PCR, and its TCRdb copy is limited to in-frame clones, with some not included. The V and J calls and clone size come from that table; D and trimming were worked out from the DNA. This table holds under 300,000 clones, 80% to 85% found once. Germline V CDR1 and CDR2: WNHNN, SYGVQD (reference sequence). The CDR3 is made up of 13 amino acids. V was pared by 9 bases and J by 5 bases, with 6 bases of the junction left unmatched. The sequenced sample was peripheral blood. This TCR came from a woman in her sixties or seventies with active or convalescent COVID-19. The rearrangement joins TRBV10-1 to TRBJ1-5, with 8 bases aligning to TRBD1. The CDR3 sequence: CARRGQGDQPQHF. The CDR3 DNA reads as TGCGCCAGGCGCGGACAGGGTGATCAGCCCCAGCATTTT.